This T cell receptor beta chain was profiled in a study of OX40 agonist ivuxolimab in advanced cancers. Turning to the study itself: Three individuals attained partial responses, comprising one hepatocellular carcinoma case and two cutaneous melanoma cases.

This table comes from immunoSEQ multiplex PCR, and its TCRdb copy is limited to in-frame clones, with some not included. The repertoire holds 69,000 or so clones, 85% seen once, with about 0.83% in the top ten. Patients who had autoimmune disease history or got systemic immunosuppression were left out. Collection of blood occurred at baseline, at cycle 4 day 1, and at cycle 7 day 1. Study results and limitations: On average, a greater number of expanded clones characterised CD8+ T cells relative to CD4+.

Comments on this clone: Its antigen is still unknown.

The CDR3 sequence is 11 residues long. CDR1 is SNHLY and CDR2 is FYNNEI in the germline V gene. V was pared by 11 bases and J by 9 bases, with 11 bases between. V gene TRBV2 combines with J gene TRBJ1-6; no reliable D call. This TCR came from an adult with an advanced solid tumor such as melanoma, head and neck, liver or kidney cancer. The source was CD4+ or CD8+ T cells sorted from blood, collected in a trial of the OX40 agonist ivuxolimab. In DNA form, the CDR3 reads TGTGCCTCGGAACTCACTTCACCCCTCCACTTT. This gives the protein CASELTSPLHF.